This T cell receptor (beta chain) is from a study of blood T cell repertoires in COVID-19. In regard to this clone: The junction departs from germline at one end; a sequencing error may be responsible. In the same sample, other DNA sequences code for this CDR3.

The CDR3 has 14 amino acids. Germline CDR1 and CDR2: LNHDA and SQIVND (reference sequence). The protocol was immunoSEQ multiplex PCR, while the TCRdb copy is restricted to in-frame clones and leaves out a portion. The sample has approximately 180,000 clones, 80% to 90% seen once; the top ten hold more than 10%. The TCR comes from a woman older than 75 with COVID-19, enrolled during active disease. This chain uses TRBV19 with TRBJ1-6; 7 bases are a match to TRBD1. The specimen sequenced was peripheral blood. This CDR3 is CASSLTGYRSPLHF. The DNA of the CDR3 is TGTGCCAGTAGTCTGACAGGGTACCGCTCACCTCTCCACTTT.